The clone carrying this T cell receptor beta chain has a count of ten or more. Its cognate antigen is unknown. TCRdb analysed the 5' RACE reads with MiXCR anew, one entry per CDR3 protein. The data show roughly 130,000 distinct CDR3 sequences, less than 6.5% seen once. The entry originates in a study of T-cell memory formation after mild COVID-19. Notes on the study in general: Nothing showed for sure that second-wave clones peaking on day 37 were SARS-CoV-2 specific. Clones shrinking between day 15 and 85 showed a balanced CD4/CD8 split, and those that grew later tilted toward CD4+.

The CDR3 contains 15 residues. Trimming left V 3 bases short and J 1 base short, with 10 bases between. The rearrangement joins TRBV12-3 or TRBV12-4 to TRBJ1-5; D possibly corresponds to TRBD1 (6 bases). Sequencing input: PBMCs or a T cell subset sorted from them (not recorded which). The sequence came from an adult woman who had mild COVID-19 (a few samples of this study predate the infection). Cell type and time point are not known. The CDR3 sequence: CASSLSQGSNQPQHF. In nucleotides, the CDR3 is TGTGCCAGCAGTTTGAGTCAGGGGAGCAATCAGCCCCAGCATTTT.